The rows below give T cell receptor beta chains drawn from one sample of a study of shared clonotypes between healthy human individuals. Libraries were prepared by immunoSEQ multiplex PCR; TCRdb keeps only in-frame clonotypes and omits some of them. The table lists roughly 1,800,000 clones, about 95% of them singletons, with around 1% in the top ten. Sequenced input: naive CD8+ T cells sorted from blood. These receptor sequences come from a man aged 18 to 35 in good health. CDR3s include the opening cysteine and the closing phenylalanine or tryptophan. D genes are given only for firm matches. Rows may omit the clone size; those that give it use once, few, many or a size class.

clone_size	d_call	j_call	v_call	cdr3_aa	cdr3_nt
-	-	TRBJ2-2	TRBV5-4	CASSPGQVWGELFF	TGTGCCAGCAGCCCGGGCCAGGTCTGGGGGGAGCTGTTTTTT
-	TRBD2	TRBJ2-7	TRBV6-1	CASSEVASGTSFPYEQYF	TGTGCCAGCAGTGAAGTGGCTAGCGGAACCTCTTTCCCCTACGAGCAGTACTTC
-	TRBD1	TRBJ2-3	TRBV7-2	CASSHLPGQGRTDTQYF	TGTGCCAGCAGCCACCTACCGGGACAGGGACGCACAGATACGCAGTATTTT
-	TRBD2	TRBJ2-1	TRBV9	CASSGDRGGRDEQFF	TGTGCCAGCAGCGGAGATCGGGGGGGCCGAGATGAGCAGTTCTTC
-	TRBD2	TRBJ2-1	TRBV27	CATIGSGRGNEQFF	TGTGCCACCATCGGTAGCGGGAGAGGCAATGAGCAGTTCTTC
few	TRBD2	TRBJ2-2	TRBV6-5	CASTLAGGITGELFF	TGTGCCAGCACCCTAGCGGGGGGCATCACCGGGGAGCTGTTTTTT
-	TRBD2	TRBJ2-7	TRBV10-1	CASTLGTSGRGWNEQYF	TGCGCCAGCACCCTAGGGACTAGCGGGAGAGGTTGGAACGAGCAGTACTTC
-	TRBD1	TRBJ2-4	TRBV6-5	CASSYSNSEQGGQYF	TGTGCCAGCAGTTACTCAAATTCAGAACAGGGGGGCCAGTACTTC
once	-	TRBJ2-5	TRBV5-4	CASSRLDSQETQYF	TGTGCCAGCAGCCGACTGGACAGCCAAGAGACCCAGTACTTC
-	TRBD1	TRBJ2-7	TRBV28	CASSPRTGPSSYEQYF	TGTGCCAGCAGTCCCCGGACAGGGCCGAGCTCCTACGAGCAGTACTTC
-	-	TRBJ2-7	TRBV30	CAWSVLEGNEQYF	TGTGCCTGGAGTGTACTCGAGGGGAACGAGCAGTACTTC
-	-	TRBJ2-5	TRBV7-6	CASSRTDPGETQYF	TGTGCCAGCAGCAGAACGGACCCCGGAGAGACCCAGTACTTC
-	-	TRBJ2-7	TRBV19	CASSYTGTSYEQYF	TGTGCCAGTAGCTACACCGGGACTTCCTACGAGCAGTACTTC
-	-	TRBJ2-7	TRBV6-1	CASSEGVGREQYF	TGTGCCAGCAGTGAAGGGGTCGGGCGAGAGCAGTACTTC
-	-	TRBJ1-1	TRBV11-2	CASRTGNTEAFF	TGTGCCAGCAGGACGGGGAACACTGAAGCTTTCTTT
-	TRBD2	TRBJ2-1	TRBV27	CASSPAGTYNEQFF	TGTGCCAGCAGTCCAGCGGGAACCTACAATGAGCAGTTCTTC
-	-	TRBJ2-7	TRBV14	CASSPTSRPEQYF	TGTGCCAGCAGCCCGACTAGTCGGCCCGAGCAGTACTTC
-	-	TRBJ2-7	TRBV27	CASSFVSSYEQYF	TGTGCCAGCAGTTTCGTCAGCTCCTACGAGCAGTACTTC
-	-	TRBJ2-7	TRBV15	CATSRVVDREDEQYF	TGTGCCACCAGCAGAGTTGTAGACAGGGAGGACGAGCAGTACTTC
-	-	TRBJ1-1	TRBV6-5	CASSYSGSVAFF	TGTGCCAGCAGTTACTCCGGGTCGGTAGCTTTCTTT
-	-	TRBJ2-7	TRBV6-4	CASRQASYEQYF	TGTGCCAGCAGGCAGGCCTCCTACGAGCAGTACTTC
-	TRBD2	TRBJ2-7	TRBV7-9	CASSFASGNNYEQYF	TGTGCCAGCAGCTTCGCTAGCGGGAATAACTACGAGCAGTACTTC
-	-	TRBJ2-7	TRBV28	CASSPPAGYEQYF	TGTGCCAGCAGTCCCCCGGCGGGATACGAGCAGTACTTC
once	-	TRBJ1-6	TRBV27	CASRNGGVVGSPLHF	TGTGCCAGCAGGAACGGTGGTGTTGTGGGTTCACCCCTCCACTTT
few	-	TRBJ2-6	TRBV5-1	CASSFGRYSGANVLTF	TGCGCCAGCAGCTTCGGCAGATACTCTGGGGCCAACGTCCTGACTTTC
few	-	TRBJ1-2	TRBV27	CASSSGDYGYTF	TGTGCCAGCAGTAGCGGGGACTATGGCTACACCTTC
-	-	TRBJ1-4	TRBV9	CASSVDSSQNEKLFF	TGTGCCAGCAGCGTAGACTCCAGCCAAAATGAAAAACTGTTTTTT